One and the same sample provided the 30 T cell receptor beta chains below, sequenced in a study of shared clonotypes between healthy human individuals. The protocol was immunoSEQ multiplex PCR, while the TCRdb copy is restricted to in-frame clones and leaves out a portion. The table has a few million clones, roughly 95% seen once. CD45RO-negative cells were positively selected for CCR7, leaving out terminally differentiated effector memory CD45RA+ cells. The specimen sequenced was naive CD8+ T cells from PBMCs. Receptor source: a man in his late teens or twenties in good health. Some clones in this sample may be carry-over from other donors' samples.

The CDR3 DNA reads TGTGCCAGCAGCTTACATTGGACCCTGAACAATGAGCAGTTCTTC. Its protein is CASSLHWTLNNEQFF. This sequence joins TRBV7-8 and TRBJ2-1, with no clear D. V shed 2 bases and J shed 5 bases, with 13 bases lying between them. Germline values: CDR1 SGHVS, CDR2 FQNEAQ. CDR3 length: 15 amino acids.

J is TRBJ2-2 and V is TRBV11-2; D unclear. The CDR3 sequence is 13 residues long. CDR1 is SGHAT, CDR2 FQNNGV, per germline. V was cut by 5 bases and J by 8 bases, with 12 bases left in between. CDR3 residues: CASSHYRAGELFF. In nucleotides, the CDR3 is TGTGCCAGCAGCCATTACCGGGCGGGGGAGCTGTTTTTT.

The rearrangement links TRBV5-1 to TRBJ2-1; tentative D call: TRBD1 (6 bases). Germline CDR1 reads SGHRS; CDR2 reads YFSETQ. This CDR3 has 15 amino acids. The V gene lost 0 bases and the J gene lost 7 bases, with 14 bases spanning the gap. DNA for the CDR3: TGCGCCAGCAGCTTGGACCAGGGGATAGGGAATGAGCAGTTCTTC. This gives the protein CASSLDQGIGNEQFF.

This clone was seen only once. The chain is built from TRBV4-3 and TRBJ2-1; TRBD2 matches at 10 bases. CDR1 LGHNA and CDR2 YSLEER come from the germline V gene. The CDR3 loop spans 19 amino acids. With 0 bases clipped from V and 5 bases from J, the junction kept 13 bases outside the gene matches. The CDR3 DNA follows: TGCGCCAGCAGCCAAGATCTCGAGCGGGAGGGCCAAGTGGACAATGAGCAGTTCTTC. Protein product: CASSQDLEREGQVDNEQFF.

This sequence joins TRBV4-3 and TRBJ1-1; TRBD1 aligns across 7 bases. V lost 4 bases, J lost 6 bases, and 8 bases stayed unmatched. Germline CDR1 reads LGHNA; CDR2 reads YSLEER. CDR3 length: 14 amino acids. The CDR3 bases are TGCGCCAGCAGCCCCCGGAAGGGGGCCGCTGAAGCTTTCTTT. Amino acid sequence: CASSPRKGAAEAFF.

CDR3: CARDRQGPSGNTIYF. The CDR3 DNA follows: TGTGCCAGGGACCGACAGGGCCCCTCTGGAAACACCATATATTTT. The rearrangement uses TRBV28 and TRBJ1-3; 7 positions match TRBD1. Trimming cost V 9 bases and J 0 bases; bases outside gene matches: 8. CDR1 MDHEN and CDR2 SYDVKM come from the germline V gene. This CDR3 spans 15 amino acids.

V gene TRBV7-9 combines with J gene TRBJ1-2; 9 bases are a match to TRBD1. This CDR3 has 12 amino acids. CDR1 is SEHNR and CDR2 is FQNEAQ in the germline V gene (reference sequence). The trim removed 8 bases at V and 4 bases at J, leaving 2 bases unmatched. CDR3 coding DNA: TGTGCCAGCGGGGACAGGGTCTATGGCTACACCTTC. Its protein product is CASGDRVYGYTF.

This clone has a handful of counts. V usage is TRBV9 and J usage is TRBJ2-2; D is perhaps TRBD2 (6 bases). This CDR3 spans 16 amino acids. Germline V CDR1 and CDR2: SGDLS, YYNGEE. Trimming took 1 base from V and 6 from J, leaving 16 bases between them. The CDR3 loop reads CASSVIPGGRSGELFF. The CDR3 region has the DNA TGTGCCAGCAGCGTAATCCCCGGGGGTCGTTCCGGGGAGCTGTTTTTT.

The CDR3 DNA reads TGTGCCAGCAGTTACCTTGGGAGCCAGAATACGCAGTATTTT. Its translation is CASSYLGSQNTQYF. The chain links TRBV6-6 to TRBJ2-3; D is perhaps TRBD2 (5 bases). Germline loops: CDR1 MNHNY, CDR2 SVGAGI (reference sequence). The V end lost 2 bases, the J end lost 7 bases, and 13 bases lay between the germline ends. The CDR3 contains 14 residues.

The chain links TRBV9 to TRBJ2-7; possible D gene TRBD1, 5 bases. The CDR3 runs to 15 residues. CDR1 and CDR2 (germline): SGDLS, YYNGEE. V lost 2 bases and J 2 bases, leaving 14 bases between the germline ends. The CDR3 nucleotides read TGTGCCAGCAGCGTGGGGCCAGCCAATACCTACGAGCAGTACTTC. Translating gives CASSVGPANTYEQYF.

Concerning this clone: This same CDR3 is encoded by further DNA sequences in the sample. The chain is built from TRBV9 and TRBJ2-5; D is possibly TRBD2 (6 bases). The germline CDR1 and CDR2 sequences are SGDLS and YYNGEE. CDR3 length equals 14 residues. The V and J ends lost 2 bases and 2 bases respectively, with 10 bases between them. CDR3 in amino acids: CASSVSGVQETQYF. In nucleotides, the CDR3 is TGTGCCAGCAGCGTCTCGGGGGTACAAGAGACCCAGTACTTC. The entire variable domain, with the rest obtained from reference TRBV9 and TRBJ2-5, is as follows: DSGVTQTPKHLITATGQRVTLRCSPRSGDLSVYWYQQSLDQGLQFLIQYYNGEERAKGNILERFSAQQFPDLHSELNLSSLELGDSALYFCASSVSGVQETQYFGPGTRLLVL.

In this sample, this clone turned up once. This chain uses TRBV4-3 with TRBJ1-2; D is unresolved. This CDR3 has 15 residues. Germline lookup yields CDR1 LGHNA and CDR2 YSLEER. V was clipped by 1 base and J by 5 bases, with 14 bases between them. This chain's CDR3 is CASSQAGSQLYGYTF. CDR3 bases: TGCGCCAGCAGCCAAGCGGGGTCCCAACTTTATGGCTACACCTTC.

The chain's CDR3 is CASSQFWDTEAFF. The CDR3 DNA reads TGCGCCAGCAGCCAATTTTGGGACACTGAAGCTTTCTTT. V and J are TRBV4-1 and TRBJ1-1; no reliable D call. V was clipped by 2 bases and J by 3 bases, with 7 bases between them. The CDR3 is 13 amino acids. The V gene's germline CDR1 is MGHRA and CDR2 YSYEKL.

This clone was detected a few times. The same CDR3 arises from other DNA sequences in this sample as well. The chain links TRBV9 to TRBJ1-4, with D maybe TRBD1 (5 bases). V lost 4 bases, J lost 7 bases, and 8 bases lay in between. This CDR3 is built from 12 residues. In germline, CDR1 is SGDLS, CDR2 YYNGEE. CDR3 nucleotide sequence: TGTGCCAGCAGCCCGGGGGGTGAAAAACTGTTTTTT. It is translated as CASSPGGEKLFF.

The chain carries TRBV7-9 and TRBJ2-2, with D possibly called TRBD1 or TRBD2 (5 bases each). V lost 3 bases and J 7 bases, leaving 12 bases between the germline ends. This CDR3 spans 14 amino acids. The germline gives CDR1 SEHNR, CDR2 FQNEAQ (reference sequence). The CDR3 here is CASSFGGSDGELFF. DNA for the CDR3: TGTGCCAGCAGCTTTGGGGGATCGGACGGGGAGCTGTTTTTT.

The chain couples TRBV6-5 to TRBJ2-3; D ambiguous. The germline gives CDR1 MNHEY, CDR2 SVGAGI. Trimming took off 4 bases at V and 4 bases at J, with 12 bases between the two ends. This CDR3 is 14 amino acids long. CDR3 nucleotide sequence: TGTGCCAGCAGTTTATGGGGAAACGCAGATACGCAGTATTTT. This sequence encodes CASSLWGNADTQYF.

V usage is TRBV23-1 and J usage is TRBJ2-2, with 8 positions matching TRBD2. TRBV23-1 is an open reading frame, and its role is uncertain. The CDR3 covers 17 residues. V lost 0 bases and J lost 4; bases outside the gene matches: 7. The CDR3 loop is CASSQSPSGRITGELFF. The CDR3 DNA reads TGCGCCAGCAGTCAATCACCGAGCGGGAGAATCACCGGGGAGCTGTTTTTT.

The gene calls are TRBV19 and TRBJ1-2; D unclear. The CDR3 has 13 amino acids. Looked up from germline, CDR1 is LNHDA and CDR2 is SQIVND (reference sequence). V lost 5 bases to trimming and J lost 4 bases, with 11 bases between them. The CDR3 bases are TGTGCCAGTAGTCTTGAGGCCCTCTATGGCTACACCTTC. This encodes CASSLEALYGYTF.

V is TRBV6-5 and J is TRBJ2-7, with a possible D match to TRBD2 (5 bases). The V end was cut by 6 bases, the J end by 2 bases, with 11 bases between. Germline V CDR1 and CDR2: MNHEY, SVGAGI. This CDR3 is built from 13 residues. CDR3 sequence: CASRHSGTYEQYF. In DNA form, the CDR3 reads TGTGCCAGCAGACACTCCGGGACCTACGAGCAGTACTTC.

This chain uses TRBV6-1 with TRBJ1-1, with D unresolved. The germline V gene encodes CDR1 MNHNS and CDR2 SASEGT. Trimming stripped 6 bases from V and 4 bases from J, with 15 bases between. The CDR3 is made up of 14 amino acids. The CDR3 DNA reads TGTGCCAGCAGGGTGTTGCGGGGAGGCACTGAAGCTTTCTTT. This sequence encodes CASRVLRGGTEAFF.

Only one count was recorded for this clone. CDR3 protein: CASTPSGDEQFF. CDR3 sequence (DNA): TGTGCCAGCACCCCTTCGGGGGATGAGCAGTTCTTC. The chain combines TRBV2 with TRBJ2-1; a weak D match, TRBD2 (6 bases). Germline CDR1 and CDR2: SNHLY and FYNNEI. V shed 7 bases and J shed 8 bases, with 12 bases lying between them. CDR3 size: 12 residues. Variable domain in full (rest from reference TRBV2 and TRBJ2-1): EPEVTQTPSHQVTQMGQEVILRCVPISNHLYFYWYRQILGQKVEFLVSFYNNEISEKSEIFDDQFSVERPDGSNFTLKIRSTKLEDSAMYFCASTPSGDEQFFGPGTRLTVL.

The rearrangement links TRBV2 to TRBJ2-1, with 10 bases fitting TRBD2. V lost 6 bases and J lost 5; bases outside the gene matches: 7. CDR1 is SNHLY and CDR2 is FYNNEI in the germline V gene. The CDR3 consists of 15 residues. The CDR3: CASSPLAGLDNEQFF. The CDR3 DNA reads TGTGCCAGCAGCCCACTAGCGGGACTGGACAATGAGCAGTTCTTC.

This chain joins TRBV9 and TRBJ1-1, with D tentatively TRBD1 (5 bases). Germline V lookup: CDR1 SGDLS, CDR2 YYNGEE. Trimming removed 3 bases from V and 2 bases from J, with 11 bases in between. This CDR3 region has 14 residues. The CDR3 region is CASSALTVNTEAFF. For the CDR3, the DNA is TGTGCCAGCAGCGCGTTGACAGTTAACACTGAAGCTTTCTTT.

The V call is TRBV7-9, the J call TRBJ2-5; 7 bases are a match to TRBD2. CDR3 size: 14 residues. Germline V CDR1 and CDR2: SEHNR, FQNEAQ (reference sequence). J was trimmed by 3 bases and V by 4 bases; bases with no gene match: 5. CDR3 nucleotides: TGTGCCAGCAGCTCCTGGGGACTAAAAGAGACCCAGTACTTC. It is translated as CASSSWGLKETQYF.

This rearrangement joins TRBV29-1 to TRBJ2-7; D may be TRBD1 (8 bases). Germline-derived CDR1 and CDR2 are SQVTM and ANQGSEA. The CDR3 loop spans 13 amino acids. Trimming cost V 6 bases and J 2 bases, with 14 bases left between them. This CDR3 reads CSVATGGAYEQYF. Written as DNA, the CDR3 is TGCAGCGTCGCTACAGGGGGGGCCTACGAGCAGTACTTC.

The chain uses TRBV4-1 and TRBJ2-7; the match to TRBD2 covers 8 bases. The CDR3 runs 14 residues. CDR1 and CDR2 (germline): MGHRA, YSYEKL. Losses at the gene ends were 3 bases for V and 7 bases for J; bases not matched to a gene: 8. CDR3 loop: CASSQGLGAREQYF. The CDR3 DNA reads TGCGCCAGCAGCCAGGGACTAGGGGCTCGTGAGCAGTACTTC.

This clone showed up just once. CDR3 nucleotide sequence: TGTGCTTCGGGCCTTGCTAACTATGGCTACACCTTC. As protein: CASGLANYGYTF. J is TRBJ1-2 and V is TRBV7-8; D unresolved. Germline CDR1 reads SGHVS; CDR2 reads FQNEAQ. The length of the CDR3 is 12 residues.

The chain carries TRBV5-1 and TRBJ2-7, with D unclear. V was clipped by 0 bases and J by 3 bases, with 7 bases between them. The CDR3 length is 13 residues. Germline lookup yields CDR1 SGHRS and CDR2 YFSETQ. CDR3 loop: CASSLGVNYEQYF. The CDR3 bases are TGCGCCAGCAGCTTGGGGGTGAACTACGAGCAGTACTTC. The full variable domain, with the rest looked up from reference TRBV5-1 and TRBJ2-7, is KAGVTQTPRYLIKTRGQQVTLSCSPISGHRSVSWYQQTPGQGLQFLFEYFSETQRNKGNFPGRFSGRQFSNSRSEMNVSTLELGDSALYLCASSLGVNYEQYFGPGTRLTVT.

V and J are TRBV7-6 and TRBJ2-7; D perhaps matches TRBD2 (5 bases). The CDR3 runs to 14 residues. CDR1 and CDR2 (germline): SGHVS, FNYEAQ. Trimming took off 5 bases at V and 0 bases at J, with 11 bases between the two ends. The CDR3 is CASSPSGFSYEQYF. The CDR3 DNA is TGTGCCAGCAGCCCAAGCGGCTTCTCCTACGAGCAGTACTTC.

V and J are TRBV19 and TRBJ2-3; TRBD2 might be the D (5 bases). This CDR3 has 15 residues. CDR1 is LNHDA and CDR2 is SQIVND in the germline V gene (reference sequence). The V gene lost 9 bases and the J gene lost 2 bases, with 18 bases spanning the gap. As DNA, the CDR3 is TGTGCCAGGGGAGTTTCTGTAACCCCCACAGATACGCAGTATTTT. Its translation: CARGVSVTPTDTQYF.